This T cell receptor (beta chain) was captured by sequencing in a study of T cells after yellow fever vaccination. Findings and limits, study-wide: Most primary-vaccination clones reappeared after the booster (more than 95% CD4, approximately 88% CD8).

This clonotype was observed at least ten times. What it binds is unknown. TCRdb passed the 5' RACE reads through MiXCR, listing each CDR3 protein once. The sample has 200,000 to 250,000 distinct CDR3 sequences, roughly 3% seen once. This CDR3 contains 14 residues. Germline assignment: CDR1 SQVTM and CDR2 ANQGSEA. V was clipped by 4 bases and J by 5 bases; unmatched bases: 5. Sample: CD4+ T cells sorted from PBMCs, taken 10 days after the yellow fever booster vaccination. This TCR was sampled from a man aged 18 to 29 who received the YFV17D yellow fever vaccine. The J gene is TRBJ2-5, the V gene TRBV29-1; the match to TRBD2 covers 12 bases. The chain's CDR3 is CSVGLAGAGETQYF. The CDR3 DNA reads TGCAGCGTTGGACTAGCGGGGGCCGGGGAGACCCAGTACTTC.